This record looks at one T cell receptor (beta chain) sequence and its context. Its antigen is unknown. This specimen comes from a study of OX40 agonist ivuxolimab in advanced cancers. Study observations and caveats: The CD4+ and CD8+ T cells in the blood had expanded clonally by week 6 at 0.1 to 3.0 mg/kg.

Exclusion of a patient followed from autoimmune disease history or systemic immunosuppression. This CDR3 has 15 amino acids. The protocol was immunoSEQ multiplex PCR, while the TCRdb copy is restricted to in-frame clones and leaves out a portion. The table includes roughly 26,000 clones, 88% detected once. Sequencing used CD4+ or CD8+ T cells sorted from blood, obtained in a trial of the OX40 agonist ivuxolimab. The clonotype comes from an adult with an advanced solid tumor such as melanoma, head and neck, liver or kidney cancer. V is TRBV12-1 and J is TRBJ2-2; the D call TRBD2 from the table was never checked on the DNA. TRBV12-1 is a pseudogene locus. CDR3 sequence: CASSFEPGGTGELFF. CDR3 in DNA: TGTGCCAGCAGCTTTGAGCCGGGAGGCACCGGGGAGCTGTTTTTT.